This T cell receptor (beta chain) was captured by sequencing in a study of T cell repertoires in cytomegalovirus infection (dated by TCRdb to between 2018 and 2021). About the study as a whole: Alongside well-studied HLA-B-restricted epitopes, the peptide stimulations were aimed at recently identified HLA-C-restricted CMV epitopes, whose presentation resists viral immunomodulation. Donor HLA type was relevant to the analysis, because carriage of CMV infection together with the matching HLA type was indicated by public TCR beta signatures.

Sequencing took place on an Illumina HiSeq 1500. The public reads were quality trimmed at Q25 with fastp and then assembled into clones with MiXCR by TCRdb, keeping productive beta chains. When rows share a CDR3 protein, they turn into one entry using the most common DNA and genes. The sample has fewer than 850,000 distinct CDR3 sequences on record, about 28% of them singletons. The leading ten clones occupy over 10% of the sample. Read against the paper, the sample's treatment or condition label means: in vitro stimulation with specific CMV peptide epitopes to enrich CMV-specific T cells. On this clonotype itself: Its antigen specificity is not known. Base quality data are lacking; no much larger clone is found one base away.

Broad study findings and their caveats: Cumulative frequency of public TCR beta family members discriminated carriers of CMV infection plus the relevant HLA type in this cohort and an independent approximately 350-donor cohort. The ex vivo response was dominated by HLA-C-restricted CMV-specific TCR beta clonotypes, which also provided the single most frequent clonotype in two of eight donors.

Sequencing used cultured CD8+ T cells from PBMCs, obtained from culture after CMV antigen stimulation. This receptor was taken from a human donor in good health (CMV status not recorded). Some clones in this sample may be carry-over from other donors' samples.

The nucleotide sequence reads as follows: TGCGCCAGCAGCCAAGCGGGTCATCGGGATGGCTACACCTTC. Protein translation: CASSQAGHRDGYTF. The V and J genes are TRBV4-1 and TRBJ1-2; the D gene lacks a confident call. The CDR3 runs 14 residues from the cysteine to the phenylalanine. Just CDR3 DNA is preserved here, 42 bases in frame from base 1. For CDR1 and CDR2, the germline V gene lists MGHRA and YSYEKL. V drops 1 base and J drops 6 bases, leaving 12 bases in between.